This TCR beta chain was identified in a study of cytomegalovirus exposure and HLA in healthy donors (dated by TCRdb to the late 2010s). Background for the entire study: An earlier analysis of several hundred of the donors reported approximately 300 Gb of sequence data and 120 million or so unique TCR beta sequences from some 180 million T cells. Roughly 300 gigabases of sequencing data and tens of millions of unique TCR sequences were included in an early release covering about 620 HLA-typed donors. The genetic ancestry cluster associated with self-reported Caucasian donors included over 80% of the 300 to 400 genotyped donors. The study aimed to test whether signatures of past pathogen exposure could be identified by cataloging public T cell receptors. The study used immunosequencing to profile the T cell repertoires of about 670 subjects and linked those repertoires to cytomegalovirus serostatus. In addition to the first cohort of hundreds of subjects, a separate validation cohort of 130 or so different subjects was used. The study combined high-throughput TCR immunosequencing, statistical association of individual TCRs with disease status, and machine learning to predict cytomegalovirus infection status. A later analysis re-analyzed previously published TCR beta repertoires from hundreds of donors and added high-resolution HLA genotyping to study TCR occurrence patterns. Rather than drawing on any new phenotypic data, the later analysis identified candidate immune exposures from TCR beta sequences and the way those sequences occurred across donors. In an earlier analysis of roughly 600 of the donors, high-throughput TCR beta sequencing was used to judge whether each TCR beta V gene segment behaved as functional or pseudogenic. Donor age, sex, ethnicity and CMV serostatus were collected together with the repertoire data. A later genetic analysis used genome-wide SNP genotypes for about 65% of the 666 donors, treating that subset as a discovery cohort. Every repertoire in the discovery cohort had been generated on one and the same sequencing platform. HLA typing included class I and class II loci at four-digit resolution. The number of typed donors differed by locus: about 629-640 for A, B, C, DRB1 and DQB1; approximately 540 for DQA1; 606 for DPA1; and roughly 450 for DPB1. Several DR-DQ haplotypes were treated as single units for association and clustering because of strong linkage in the cohort. Among about 360 genotyped donors of the cohort, an average of around 240,000 unique TCR beta nucleotide sequences were sequenced per donor, roughly 18% of them non-productive.

The germline V gene supplies CDR1 SGHNT and CDR2 YENEEA. Relative to germline, V is 4 bases shorter and J is 7 bases shorter, with 17 bases between their ends. Taken from cysteine to phenylalanine, the CDR3 has 15 residues. CDR3 DNA is the only sequence kept; it has 45 bases, read in frame from the first base. In total, roughly 670 healthy bone marrow donors made up the cohort. At the time of sampling, all cohort members were nominally healthy, though unrecorded immune exposures were likely present. The donor tested CMV seropositive and was one of the 289 seropositive cohort members. A peripheral blood sample was provided by each donor, and peripheral blood mononuclear cells were used for TCR beta sequencing. The Qiagen DNeasy Blood Extraction Kit was used to extract genomic DNA from the blood cell samples. Summary of the overall study and its limitations: The only immune exposure information available for the cohort was CMV serostatus. Presence/absence analyses assumed roughly uniform sequencing depth across donors, an assumption that may not hold. At a false discovery rate of 0.05, a later analysis linked about 17,000 TCR beta sequences to specific HLA alleles. Correlated functional status among segregating V segments might reflect linkage disequilibrium, but an unknown experimental factor could not be ruled out. Most TCR sequences were seen in very few donors, while some public TCRs were found in many individuals. Assigning TCR associations to individual alleles was difficult when HLA alleles, especially DR and DQ, strongly co-occurred. In a later analysis, most CMV-associated TCR beta chains were found to appear HLA-restricted, with HLA associations seemingly driven largely by CMV exposure. The cohort was sequenced for TCR beta chains only, and without alpha or paired-chain data the features that could be detected were limited. A total of 150 or so TCR beta chains were listed by the study as associated with cytomegalovirus. The earlier analysis of about 600 of the donors excluded fewer than 20 rarely observed V segments, including chromosome 9 orphons, because counts were too low. The 87-base-pair reads could not distinguish some IMGT-functional V segments, including TRBV6-2 and TRBV6-3, so those segments were excluded. In a later analysis, HLA-associated TCR beta chains showed more clonal expansion and lower generation probabilities than non-associated chains that were equally common. HLA typing was unavailable for some donors at each locus, so association tests used only the typed subset. V-gene and J-gene trimming of TCR beta chains was associated with a missense DCLRE1C variant in a later genetic analysis, and the association was replicated in an independent cohort. Broadly in line with IMGT annotations, most TCR beta V segments showed up in productive rearrangements about 90% or about 30% of the time in an earlier analysis of under 700 of the donors. It was suggested by the authors that the approach could potentially be generalized to other disease states and immunological phenotypes. In vitro tests confirmed that three of the cytomegalovirus-associated TCR beta chains recognize cytomegalovirus antigens. Cytomegalovirus status was reported to be diagnosed by the classifier with high specificity and sensitivity in both the original and validation cohorts. According to a later genetic analysis, donors in an Asian-associated ancestry cluster had fewer N-insertions in productive TCRs than the roughly 700-donor mean. A later analysis reported that several top co-occurrence clusters appeared linked to parvovirus B19, influenza, CMV and Epstein-Barr virus. In a later analysis, TCR association rates were found to vary across HLA loci, with the most associated TCRs seen for DRB1 alleles and the fewest for HLA-C alleles. A cluster of highly shared sequence variants was judged likely to represent a technical artifact of the sequencing pipeline. A further reported finding was that TCR beta sequences accurately predicted the HLA-A and HLA-B alleles for most subjects in the first cohort.

Libraries were built with the immunoSEQ multiplex PCR assay. For the multiplex PCR, a mixture combining 60 forward primers for TCR Vbeta segments and 13 reverse primers for TCR Jbeta segments was used. The CDR3 region of rearranged TCR beta genes was amplified from genomic DNA by a multiplex PCR assay. On the Illumina HiSeq System, the amplified TCR beta libraries were sequenced as 87-base-pair reads. Regarding the original processing steps: Across the 600 to 700 repertoires, a later analysis counted tens of millions of unique TCR beta chains, 9 million to 14 million of which were shared by at least two donors. A nearest-neighbor algorithm error-corrected the raw reads and collapsed the reads into unique sequences, merging closely related sequences to remove PCR and sequencing errors. To assign V, D and J gene segments, CDR3 sequences were aligned to IMGT reference sequences. Each retained sequence needed at least a six-nucleotide match to both a V gene segment and a J gene segment. Rearrangements were called productive when the CDR3 lacked stop codons and stayed in frame with V and J; all others were non-productive. Following IMGT convention, CDR3 was defined as the stretch from the second conserved V-encoded cysteine to the conserved J-encoded phenylalanine. The earlier analysis of fewer than 700 of the donors excluded sequences that lacked an unambiguous match to a single V gene segment. In an earlier analysis of several hundred of the donors, V segments were called functional above 56.7% productive rearrangements and were called segregating when the between-donor standard deviation exceeded 5%. A statistical classification framework was developed to diagnose cytomegalovirus status using the catalog of TCR beta chain sequences. In a later analysis, V and J genes were assigned by comparing TCR nucleotide sequences against IMGT/GENE-DB human TR gene sequences. Using the TCRdist pipeline, a later analysis assigned CDR3 sequences along with most-parsimonious VDJ recombination scenarios. A later analysis defined each TCR beta chain by its CDR3 amino acid sequence plus V-gene family, and excluded reads lacking a unique V-gene family. In a later analysis, 450 to 600 highly shared, low-generation-probability nucleotide sequences were removed to address suspected cross-contamination and a sequencing artifact. In a later analysis, a clonal expansion index for each public chain was calculated from normalized within-repertoire ranks of inferred template counts. In a later analysis, generation probabilities were computed with a VDJ recombination model fitted to out-of-frame rearrangements, and the resulting probabilities were checked against IGoR. A later analysis scored TCR-TCR, TCR-HLA and TCR-CMV co-occurrence with hypergeometric tests, applying a repertoire-size bias correction to TCR pairs. In a later analysis, false discovery rates were estimated by permuting HLA or CMV assignments 20 times. In a later analysis, co-occurring TCRs were grouped using DBSCAN, with TCRdist sequence similarity added in when clustering inside HLA-allele-positive subsets. For co-occurrence clustering, repertoires with fewer than 30,000 or more than 120,000 public chains were excluded, along with several repertoires with anomalous nucleotide sharing. TCRdb retrieved this table from immuneACCESS and kept in-frame rearrangements only. Not all clones are present; in checked studies, unresolved V genes account for under half, and no reason is known for the remainder. From that table come the V and J calls and clone size; the DNA was used to work out D and trimming. This sample gives 150,000 to 200,000 clones in total; 70% to 85% of them show up just once. The top ten hold 5% to 7% of the sample.

This clone appeared once. The antigen this receptor binds is unknown. No base-level quality is on record; no much larger clone is a single base apart. The sample was PBMCs. The rearranged segments are TRBV11-3 and TRBJ2-1; the D gene is perhaps TRBD2, from 5 matching bases. This receptor was identified in a man aged 50 to 60 in good health and CMV-seropositive. The DNA reads as follows: TGTGCCAGCAGCTCTGCCCCAACTAGTATTAATGAGCAGTTCTTC. It is translated as CASSSAPTSINEQFF.